What follows is one T cell receptor (beta chain) and its context. Treatment specified: 15 to 20 received Ad26.COV2.S at low or high dose, single or two shots; 5 received placebo; per-sample allocation not given. Each sample was drawn 63 days after the first injection (of vaccine or placebo). Profiled with immunoSEQ multiplex PCR; TCRdb holds only in-frame clones, not every one. The sample has around 340,000 clones, approximately 86% seen once. The sample belongs to a study of Ad26.COV2.S vaccination and SARS-CoV-2 variants. Per germline, CDR1 LNHDA and CDR2 SQIVND (reference sequence). The trim removed 2 bases at V and 7 bases at J, leaving 9 bases unmatched. The CDR3 totals 16 residues.

The sequence was obtained from a person between 18 and 65 years old who received the Ad26.COV2.S COVID-19 vaccine or a placebo. This specimen was peripheral blood, taken in a trial of Ad26.COV2.S vaccine versus placebo. The J gene is TRBJ1-5, the V gene TRBV19, with TRBD1 identical over 9 bases. CDR3 in amino acids: CASSILTTGGWQPQHF. CDR3 bases: TGTGCCAGTAGTATACTGACGACAGGGGGGTGGCAGCCCCAGCATTTT. Full variable domain (outside the CDR3, taken from reference TRBV19 and TRBJ1-5): DGGITQSPKYLFRKEGQNVTLSCEQNLNHDAMYWYRQDPGQGLRLIYYSQIVNDFQKGDIAEGYSVSREKKESFPLTVTSAQKNPTAFYLCASSILTTGGWQPQHFGDGTRLSIL.